The clone carrying this T cell receptor (beta chain) was seen just once. This entry is derived from a study of blood T cell repertoires in COVID-19. Sequencing was performed with immunoSEQ multiplex PCR; in TCRdb, only in-frame clones are kept and a portion is missing. The profile shows about 440,000 clones, 85% to 90% of them singletons. From germline, CDR1 is LNHDA and CDR2 SQIVND (reference sequence). There are 16 residues in the CDR3. V lost 10 bases, J lost 0 bases, and 11 bases stayed unmatched. This chain joins TRBV19 and TRBJ1-5; 8 positions agree with TRBD1. Source material: peripheral blood. This clonotype originated in a woman in her twenties or thirties with acute or convalescent COVID-19. The CDR3 bases are TGTGCCACCTTCCCCGGGACAGGTTATAGCAATCAGCCCCAGCATTTT. The encoded protein is CATFPGTGYSNQPQHF.